The T cell receptor beta chain under discussion was sequenced for a study of T cells after yellow fever vaccination (dated by TCRdb to the late 2010s). As for the study more broadly: The SMART-Seq v4 Ultra Low Input RNA kit was used to prepare libraries from fractions with low cell numbers. Bulk TCR alpha and beta repertoires were sequenced longitudinally to track T-cell clones before and after primary and booster YFV17D yellow fever vaccination. Two healthy male donors, one aged 18 to 30 and one aged 30 to 39 years, were included in the cohort. Blood was drawn at multiple timepoints before and after primary and secondary immunization, with bulk PBMC replicates and cell subsets isolated. Study-wide findings and limitations: Computational filtering was needed because FACS-sorted repertoires could contain abundant contaminating clonotypes from the bulk population. Because only a couple of donors were included in the study, the extent to which the findings can be generalized is limited. Most clones expanded after primary vaccination (around 96% of CD4 and 70% to 90% of CD8) were re-detected after the booster, suggesting that broad memory maintenance occurred. Compared with the primary T-cell response, the secondary T-cell response was faster but weaker, reaching its peak on day 5 rather than on day 15. A small fraction of clonotypes showed up in both the CD4 and CD8 compartments, probably as a result of convergent recombination.

Sample treatment or condition, as interpreted from the label and publication: live attenuated yellow fever vaccine strain. At each blood-draw timepoint, two biological replicates of bulk PBMCs were collected. PBMCs were isolated from peripheral blood using a standard Ficoll-Paque protocol. TriZol was used to extract RNA from bulk PBMCs, from CD4 and CD8 fractions, and from dextramer-positive and dextramer-negative fractions. The CDR3 runs 16 amino acids, cysteine and phenylalanine included. The retained sequence is limited to the CDR3, 48 bases, with the frame set at the first base. Taken from the germline V gene, the CDR1 and CDR2 loops are SGHRS and YFSETQ. V drops 4 bases and J drops 2 bases, leaving 17 bases in between. Concerning this clonotype: The clone's antigen remains unknown. Nothing much larger sits one base from this clone, and base qualities are not available.

TCR cDNA was synthesized by 5'RACE template switching, which introduced a universal primer site and unique molecular identifiers. Priming for cDNA synthesis came from both the TCR alpha and TCR beta constant segments. Libraries were amplified in two PCR steps, with sample barcodes and sequencing adapters added in the second step. Sequencing of libraries was done on Illumina HiSeq 2500 (2x100 bp) or NovaSeq (2x150 bp). In the paper's pipeline: Demultiplexing of reads and collapsing into UMI consensus sequences were performed with MIGEC, and V(D)J alignment was carried out with MiXCR. Clonotypes responding to the vaccine were identified with edgeR on replicate PBMC samples, with the criteria of FDR below 0.01 and a log2 fold change above 5 up to day 15. Bulk clonotypes were assigned CD4 or CD8 identity according to which sequenced CD4 or CD8 repertoire held them at higher abundance. TCRdb took the public reads, trimmed them with fastp at Q25, ran MiXCR for clone calling and kept in-frame beta chains. Rows are unified per CDR3 protein, each entry keeping the most common DNA and genes. These V and J calls originate from TCRdb's pipeline instead of the authors' own analysis. The sample table holds some 500,000 distinct CDR3 sequences, of which less than 15% were seen once. The ten largest clones take up over 12% of the sample.

The sample consisted of PBMCs, taken on the day of the yellow fever booster vaccination. Rearrangement joined TRBV5-1 to TRBJ2-3; the best D guess is TRBD2, with 5 bases matching. The sequence derives from a man aged 30 to 45 who received the YFV17D yellow fever vaccine. The CDR3 has the sequence CASSPDYLRDTDTQYF. In nucleotide form, the sequence is TGCGCCAGCAGCCCAGACTACCTTAGGGACACAGATACGCAGTATTTT.